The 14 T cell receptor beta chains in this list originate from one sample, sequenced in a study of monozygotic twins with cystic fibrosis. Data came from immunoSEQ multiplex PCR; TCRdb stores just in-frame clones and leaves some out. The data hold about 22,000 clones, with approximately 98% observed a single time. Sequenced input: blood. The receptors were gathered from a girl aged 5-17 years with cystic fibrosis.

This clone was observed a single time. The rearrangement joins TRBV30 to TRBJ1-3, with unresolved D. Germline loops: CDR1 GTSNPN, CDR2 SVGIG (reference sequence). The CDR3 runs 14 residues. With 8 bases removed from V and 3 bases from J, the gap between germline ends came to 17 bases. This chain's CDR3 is CAGSLDVGGNTIYF. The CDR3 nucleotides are TGTGCCGGATCCTTGGACGTAGGTGGAAACACCATATATTTT.

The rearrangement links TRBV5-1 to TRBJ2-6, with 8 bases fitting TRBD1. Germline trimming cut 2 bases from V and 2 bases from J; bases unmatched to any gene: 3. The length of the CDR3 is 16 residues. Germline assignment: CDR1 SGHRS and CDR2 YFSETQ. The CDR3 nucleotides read TGCGCCAGCAGCTTTGCAGGGGGCGCTGGGGCCAACGTCCTGACTTTC. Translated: CASSFAGGAGANVLTF.

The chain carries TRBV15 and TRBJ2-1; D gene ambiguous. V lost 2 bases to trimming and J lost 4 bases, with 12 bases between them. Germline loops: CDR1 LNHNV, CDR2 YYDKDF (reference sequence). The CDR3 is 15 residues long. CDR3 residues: CATSRSQAPYNEQFF. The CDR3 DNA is TGTGCCACCAGCAGATCCCAAGCCCCGTACAATGAGCAGTTCTTC.

CDR3 in DNA: TGCGCCACGGGTGGAGGGAGGAACACCGGGGAGCTGTTTTTT. Residues: CATGGGRNTGELFF. V usage is TRBV5-1 and J usage is TRBJ2-2, with TRBD2 as a possible D gene (6 bases). Trimming removed 9 bases at V and 1 base at J, with 13 bases between. CDR3 length equals 14 residues. The germline V gene encodes CDR1 SGHRS and CDR2 YFSETQ.

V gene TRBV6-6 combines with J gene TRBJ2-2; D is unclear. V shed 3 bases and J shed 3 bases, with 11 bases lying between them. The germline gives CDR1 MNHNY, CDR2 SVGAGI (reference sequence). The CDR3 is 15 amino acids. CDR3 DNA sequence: TGTGCCAGCAGTTATAGAGACTTAGACACCGGGGAGCTGTTTTTT. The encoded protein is CASSYRDLDTGELFF.

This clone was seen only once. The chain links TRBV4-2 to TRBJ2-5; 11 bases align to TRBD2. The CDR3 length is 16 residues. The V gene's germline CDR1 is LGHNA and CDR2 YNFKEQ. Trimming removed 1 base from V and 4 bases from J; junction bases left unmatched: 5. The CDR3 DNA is TGTGCCAGCAGCCAAGGGGTAGCGGGAGGGGCAGAGACCCAGTACTTC. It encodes CASSQGVAGGAETQYF.

As DNA, the CDR3 is TGTGCCAGCAGCTTCGGCGACTATGGCTACACCTTC. It specifies CASSFGDYGYTF. The V and J genes are TRBV7-9 and TRBJ1-2; D uncertain. Trimming left V 3 bases short and J 3 bases short, with 5 bases between. The CDR3 runs to 12 residues. Germline V gene sequence: CDR1 SEHNR, CDR2 FQNEAQ (reference sequence).

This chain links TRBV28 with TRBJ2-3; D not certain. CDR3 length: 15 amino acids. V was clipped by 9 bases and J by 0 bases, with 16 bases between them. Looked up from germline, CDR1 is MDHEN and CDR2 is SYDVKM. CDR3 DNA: TGTGCCAGTTCCCGGGCGGTGGGAAGCACAGATACGCAGTATTTT. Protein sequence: CASSRAVGSTDTQYF.

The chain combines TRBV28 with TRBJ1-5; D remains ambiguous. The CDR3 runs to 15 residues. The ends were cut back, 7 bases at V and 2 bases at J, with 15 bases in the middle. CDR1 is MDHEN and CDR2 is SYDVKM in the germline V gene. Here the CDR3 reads CASKLLVFGNQPQHF. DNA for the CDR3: TGTGCCAGCAAGTTACTGGTCTTCGGCAATCAGCCCCAGCATTTT.

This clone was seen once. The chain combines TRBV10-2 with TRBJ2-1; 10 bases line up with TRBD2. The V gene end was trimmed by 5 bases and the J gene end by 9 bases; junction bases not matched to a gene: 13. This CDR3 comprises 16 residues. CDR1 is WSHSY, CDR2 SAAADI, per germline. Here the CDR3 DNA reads TGCGCCAGCAGTAGGAGCGGGAGGGCCGGTTATTCTGAGCAGTTCTTC. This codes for CASSRSGRAGYSEQFF.

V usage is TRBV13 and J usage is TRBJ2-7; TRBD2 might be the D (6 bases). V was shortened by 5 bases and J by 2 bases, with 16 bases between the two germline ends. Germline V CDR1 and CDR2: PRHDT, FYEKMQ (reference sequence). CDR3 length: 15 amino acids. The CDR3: CASSPDIGTPYEQYF. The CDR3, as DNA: TGTGCCAGCAGCCCGGACATCGGGACTCCCTACGAGCAGTACTTC.

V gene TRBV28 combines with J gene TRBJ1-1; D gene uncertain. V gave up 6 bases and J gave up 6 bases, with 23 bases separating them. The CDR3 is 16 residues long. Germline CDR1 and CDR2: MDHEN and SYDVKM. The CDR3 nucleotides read TGTGCCAGCAGCCAAAGTGGGTTCGGGGTATACCCTGAAGCTTTCTTT. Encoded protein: CASSQSGFGVYPEAFF.

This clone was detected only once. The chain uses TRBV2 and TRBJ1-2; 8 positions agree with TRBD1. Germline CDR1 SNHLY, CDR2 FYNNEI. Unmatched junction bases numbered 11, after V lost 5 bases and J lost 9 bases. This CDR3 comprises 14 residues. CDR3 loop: CASSRSGGELRYTF. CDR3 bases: TGTGCCAGCAGTCGTTCAGGGGGCGAATTACGCTACACCTTC.

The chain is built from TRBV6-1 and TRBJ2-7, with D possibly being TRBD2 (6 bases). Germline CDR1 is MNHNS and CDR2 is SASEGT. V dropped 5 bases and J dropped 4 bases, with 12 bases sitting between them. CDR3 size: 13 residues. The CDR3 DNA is TGTGCCAGCAGTCCACGGCGGGGTTACGAGCAGTACTTC. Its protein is CASSPRRGYEQYF.